Listed below are T cell receptor beta chains from one sample, sequenced in a study of blood T cell repertoires in COVID-19. Profiling relied on immunoSEQ multiplex PCR, and the TCRdb table lists in-frame clones only, not all of them. In the table there are some 100,000 clones, roughly 90% of which are singletons. Sequenced: peripheral blood. These receptors were collected from a woman aged 55-69 years with acute or convalescent COVID-19. Both conserved end residues are part of each CDR3. The order of the fields is V gene, D gene, clone size, J gene, CDR3 protein, CDR3 DNA. A D gene is named only where the DNA matches it firmly. Rows may omit the clone size; those that give it use once, few, many or a size class.

v_gene: TRBV28; d_gene: .; abundance: .; j_gene: TRBJ1-2; CDR3aa: CASRQGWQGYTF; CDR3nt: TGTGCCAGCAGACAGGGTTGGCAGGGCTACACCTTC
v_gene: TRBV19; d_gene: TRBD1; abundance: .; j_gene: TRBJ2-7; CDR3aa: CASSSRTGAEYEQYF; CDR3nt: TGTGCCAGCTCATCCCGGACAGGGGCTGAGTACGAGCAGTACTTC
v_gene: TRBV13; d_gene: .; abundance: .; j_gene: TRBJ1-1; CDR3aa: CASSRDGRNTEAFF; CDR3nt: TGTGCCAGCAGCCGGGATGGAAGGAACACTGAAGCTTTCTTT
v_gene: TRBV29-1; d_gene: TRBD1; abundance: .; j_gene: TRBJ1-1; CDR3aa: CSAGHPGQGAEAFF; CDR3nt: TGCAGCGCCGGTCACCCGGGACAGGGGGCTGAAGCTTTCTTT
v_gene: TRBV30; d_gene: .; abundance: .; j_gene: TRBJ2-5; CDR3aa: CAWDRAGLQETQYF; CDR3nt: TGTGCCTGGGACCGGGCGGGGCTACAAGAGACCCAGTACTTC
v_gene: TRBV5-1; d_gene: .; abundance: .; j_gene: TRBJ2-7; CDR3aa: CASSRGTNYEQYF; CDR3nt: TGCGCCAGCAGCAGGGGGACCAACTACGAGCAGTACTTC
v_gene: TRBV7-3; d_gene: TRBD2; abundance: once; j_gene: TRBJ2-3; CDR3aa: CASSLVATSGSFADTQYF; CDR3nt: TGTGCCAGCAGCTTAGTTGCCACTAGCGGGAGTTTTGCAGATACGCAGTATTTT
v_gene: TRBV20-1; d_gene: .; abundance: .; j_gene: TRBJ2-5; CDR3aa: CSASQETQYF; CDR3nt: TGCAGTGCTAGTCAGGAGACCCAGTACTTC
v_gene: TRBV11-1; d_gene: TRBD1; abundance: few; j_gene: TRBJ2-1; CDR3aa: CASRQGVEQFF; CDR3nt: TGTGCCAGCAGACAGGGGGTTGAGCAGTTCTTC
v_gene: TRBV6-6; d_gene: .; abundance: .; j_gene: TRBJ2-2; CDR3aa: CASNQRLGDTGELFF; CDR3nt: TGTGCCAGCAATCAAAGGTTAGGGGACACCGGGGAGCTGTTTTTT
v_gene: TRBV13; d_gene: TRBD1; abundance: .; j_gene: TRBJ2-2; CDR3aa: CASSSLFAGTGHTGELFF; CDR3nt: TGTGCCAGCAGCTCCCTCTTCGCCGGGACAGGACACACCGGGGAGCTGTTTTTT
v_gene: TRBV6-1; d_gene: .; abundance: .; j_gene: TRBJ2-2; CDR3aa: CASSEQVGELFF; CDR3nt: TGTGCCAGCAGTGAGCAGGTCGGGGAGCTGTTTTTT
v_gene: TRBV15; d_gene: TRBD1; abundance: .; j_gene: TRBJ2-7; CDR3aa: CATSRDQTGQPYEQYF; CDR3nt: TGTGCCACCAGCAGAGATCAGACAGGGCAACCCTACGAGCAGTACTTC
v_gene: TRBV9; d_gene: .; abundance: .; j_gene: TRBJ2-6; CDR3aa: CASSVGGRGANVLTF; CDR3nt: TGTGCCAGCAGCGTAGGGGGCAGAGGGGCCAACGTCCTGACTTTC
v_gene: TRBV27; d_gene: TRBD1; abundance: .; j_gene: TRBJ2-7; CDR3aa: CASRLTPGQTYEQYF; CDR3nt: TGTGCCAGCAGACTCACCCCGGGACAGACCTACGAGCAGTACTTC
v_gene: TRBV5-1; d_gene: TRBD2; abundance: .; j_gene: TRBJ2-5; CDR3aa: CASTPDGAGEETQYF; CDR3nt: TGCGCCAGCACCCCGGATGGAGCGGGAGAAGAGACCCAGTACTTC
v_gene: TRBV9; d_gene: .; abundance: .; j_gene: TRBJ2-1; CDR3aa: CASSAGAYNEQFF; CDR3nt: TGTGCCAGCAGCGCGGGGGCCTACAATGAGCAGTTCTTC
v_gene: TRBV5-1; d_gene: TRBD2; abundance: .; j_gene: TRBJ2-1; CDR3aa: CASSSRGLVTANEQFF; CDR3nt: TGCGCCAGCAGCTCGAGGGGACTAGTTACGGCCAATGAGCAGTTCTTC
v_gene: TRBV5-1; d_gene: .; abundance: .; j_gene: TRBJ2-1; CDR3aa: CASTTGDSYNEQFF; CDR3nt: TGCGCCAGCACTACCGGGGACTCCTACAATGAGCAGTTCTTC
v_gene: TRBV6-1; d_gene: .; abundance: .; j_gene: TRBJ1-6; CDR3aa: CASSENKHGSPLHF; CDR3nt: TGTGCCAGCAGTGAAAACAAACATGGTTCACCCCTCCACTTT
v_gene: TRBV5-1; d_gene: .; abundance: .; j_gene: TRBJ1-1; CDR3aa: CASSLEPGEGTEAFF; CDR3nt: TGCGCCAGCAGCCTTGAGCCAGGGGAAGGCACTGAAGCTTTCTTT
v_gene: TRBV6-2/TRBV6-3; d_gene: TRBD1; abundance: .; j_gene: TRBJ1-2; CDR3aa: CASTPDRVYGYTF; CDR3nt: TGTGCCAGCACCCCCGACAGGGTCTATGGCTACACCTTC
v_gene: TRBV13; d_gene: TRBD1; abundance: .; j_gene: TRBJ1-1; CDR3aa: CASSTRQGLKNTEAFF; CDR3nt: TGTGCCAGCAGCACCCGACAGGGGTTGAAGAACACTGAAGCTTTCTTT
v_gene: TRBV29-1; d_gene: TRBD2; abundance: .; j_gene: TRBJ2-3; CDR3aa: CSVGEAGTSGKDTQYF; CDR3nt: TGCAGCGTTGGGGAAGCCGGGACTAGCGGGAAAGATACGCAGTATTTT
v_gene: TRBV28; d_gene: TRBD1; abundance: .; j_gene: TRBJ1-2; CDR3aa: CASSSIDRAFGYTF; CDR3nt: TGTGCCAGCAGTTCGATTGACAGGGCCTTTGGCTACACCTTC
v_gene: TRBV18; d_gene: .; abundance: once; j_gene: TRBJ2-5; CDR3aa: CASSPPLETQYF; CDR3nt: TGTGCCAGCTCACCACCCCTTGAGACCCAGTACTTC
v_gene: TRBV6-6; d_gene: .; abundance: .; j_gene: TRBJ2-1; CDR3aa: CASSYVRGHEQFF; CDR3nt: TGTGCCAGCAGTTATGTGCGGGGTCATGAGCAGTTCTTC
v_gene: TRBV6-5; d_gene: TRBD1; abundance: .; j_gene: TRBJ1-1; CDR3aa: CASSSLDRGTEAFF; CDR3nt: TGTGCCAGCAGTTCCCTGGACAGGGGAACTGAAGCTTTCTTT
v_gene: TRBV27; d_gene: TRBD1; abundance: .; j_gene: TRBJ2-2; CDR3aa: CASSHRDRTASGELFF; CDR3nt: TGTGCCAGCAGTCACAGGGACAGGACGGCTTCCGGGGAGCTGTTTTTT
v_gene: TRBV11-3; d_gene: .; abundance: .; j_gene: TRBJ2-1; CDR3aa: CASSLDNYNEQFF; CDR3nt: TGTGCCAGCAGCCTGGACAACTACAATGAGCAGTTCTTC
v_gene: TRBV23-1; d_gene: .; abundance: .; j_gene: TRBJ1-1; CDR3aa: CASSQHTRALGAFF; CDR3nt: TGCGCCAGCAGTCAACATACCAGGGCCCTAGGAGCTTTCTTT
v_gene: TRBV29-1; d_gene: .; abundance: .; j_gene: TRBJ1-3; CDR3aa: CSVSPGGQGNTIYF; CDR3nt: TGCAGCGTCTCGCCGGGGGGGCAAGGAAACACCATATATTTT
v_gene: TRBV7-9; d_gene: .; abundance: .; j_gene: TRBJ1-3; CDR3aa: CASGSGSGNTIYF; CDR3nt: TGTGCCAGCGGATCAGGGTCCGGAAACACCATATATTTT
v_gene: TRBV3-1/TRBV3-2; d_gene: .; abundance: .; j_gene: TRBJ1-4; CDR3aa: CASSQDIQGHNEKLFF; CDR3nt: TGTGCCAGCAGCCAAGATATCCAGGGTCATAACGAAAAACTGTTTTTT
v_gene: TRBV7-9; d_gene: TRBD1; abundance: few; j_gene: TRBJ1-4; CDR3aa: CASSLTGGNEKLFF; CDR3nt: TGTGCCAGCAGCCTGACAGGGGGAAATGAAAAACTGTTTTTT
v_gene: TRBV6-2/TRBV6-3; d_gene: .; abundance: .; j_gene: TRBJ1-2; CDR3aa: CASSYLQTAYGYTF; CDR3nt: TGTGCCAGCAGTTACCTACAGACAGCGTATGGCTACACCTTC
v_gene: TRBV29-1; d_gene: .; abundance: .; j_gene: TRBJ2-3; CDR3aa: CSVRQAADTQYF; CDR3nt: TGCAGCGTACGACAGGCGGCAGATACGCAGTATTTT
v_gene: TRBV11-2; d_gene: .; abundance: once; j_gene: TRBJ2-1; CDR3aa: CASSFSYNEQFF; CDR3nt: TGTGCCAGCAGCTTCAGCTACAATGAGCAGTTCTTC
v_gene: TRBV7-3; d_gene: .; abundance: .; j_gene: TRBJ2-1; CDR3aa: CASSLTNRPPEDEQFF; CDR3nt: TGTGCCAGCAGCTTAACGAATAGGCCCCCGGAGGATGAGCAGTTCTTC
v_gene: TRBV11-3; d_gene: TRBD2; abundance: .; j_gene: TRBJ2-1; CDR3aa: CASSPLPLTSGKTYNEQFF; CDR3nt: TGTGCCAGCAGCCCCCTCCCCCTTACTAGCGGGAAGACCTACAATGAGCAGTTCTTC
v_gene: TRBV5-1; d_gene: TRBD1; abundance: .; j_gene: TRBJ1-6; CDR3aa: CASSLEGTGSSPLHF; CDR3nt: TGCGCCAGCAGCTTGGAGGGGACAGGGTCTTCACCCCTCCACTTT
v_gene: TRBV2; d_gene: .; abundance: .; j_gene: TRBJ1-5; CDR3aa: CASSEGGGSNQPQHF; CDR3nt: TGTGCCAGCAGTGAGGGGGGTGGAAGCAATCAGCCCCAGCATTTT
v_gene: TRBV18; d_gene: TRBD1; abundance: .; j_gene: TRBJ1-5; CDR3aa: CASSQGQGVGQPQHF; CDR3nt: TGTGCCAGCTCACAGGGACAGGGCGTAGGTCAGCCCCAGCATTTT
v_gene: TRBV5-4; d_gene: .; abundance: .; j_gene: TRBJ2-1; CDR3aa: CASSFSIFGNEQFF; CDR3nt: TGTGCCAGCAGCTTTTCTATTTTCGGCAATGAGCAGTTCTTC